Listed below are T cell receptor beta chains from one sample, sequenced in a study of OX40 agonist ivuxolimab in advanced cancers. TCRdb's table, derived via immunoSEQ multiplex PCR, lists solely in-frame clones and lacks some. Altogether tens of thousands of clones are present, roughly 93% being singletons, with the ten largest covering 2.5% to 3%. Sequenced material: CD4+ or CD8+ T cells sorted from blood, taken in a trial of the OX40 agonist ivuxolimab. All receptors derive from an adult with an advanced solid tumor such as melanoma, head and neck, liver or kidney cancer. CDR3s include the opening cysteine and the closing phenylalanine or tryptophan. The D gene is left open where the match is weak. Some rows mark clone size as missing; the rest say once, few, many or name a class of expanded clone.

CDR3: CASSKGVDQSSTDTQYF
DNA: TGTGCCAGCAGCAAAGGAGTAGATCAGTCCAGCACAGATACGCAGTATTTT
V: TRBV21-1
size: .
J: TRBJ2-3
D: .

CDR3: CASSLASRTYEQYF
DNA: TGTGCCAGCAGCCTAGCATCACGAACCTACGAGCAGTACTTC
V: TRBV7-2
size: medium-sized
J: TRBJ2-7
D: .

CDR3: CASSLSGGQNTEAFF
DNA: TGTGCCAGCAGCTTATCGGGCGGACAGAACACTGAAGCTTTCTTT
V: TRBV13
size: few
J: TRBJ1-1
D: .

CDR3: CASSNRGGYTEAFF
DNA: TGTGCCAGCAGCAACCGGGGGGGGTACACTGAAGCTTTCTTT
V: TRBV5-4
size: once
J: TRBJ1-1
D: .

CDR3: CASSLPGANVLTF
DNA: TGTGCCAGCAGCTTACCCGGGGCCAACGTCCTGACTTTC
V: TRBV11-2
size: .
J: TRBJ2-6
D: .

CDR3: CASSFTGEETQYF
DNA: TGTGCCAGCAGCTTCACAGGGGAGGAGACCCAGTACTTC
V: TRBV5-4
size: .
J: TRBJ2-5
D: TRBD1

CDR3: CALSNRVGNQPQHF
DNA: TGTGCCCTCTCAAACAGGGTGGGCAATCAGCCCCAGCATTTT
V: TRBV30
size: once
J: TRBJ1-5
D: .

CDR3: CASRDRVYSNQPQHF
DNA: TGTGCCAGCAGGGACAGGGTTTATAGCAATCAGCCCCAGCATTTT
V: TRBV28
size: .
J: TRBJ1-5
D: TRBD1

CDR3: CASSSGGYEQYF
DNA: TGTGCCAGCAGTTCCGGGGGCTACGAGCAGTACTTC
V: TRBV27
size: .
J: TRBJ2-7
D: .

CDR3: CASSLVRDNEQFF
DNA: TGCGCCAGCAGCTTGGTAAGGGACAATGAGCAGTTCTTC
V: TRBV5-1
size: .
J: TRBJ2-1
D: .

CDR3: CASSLPGGSYNEQFF
DNA: TGTGCCAGCAGCCTTCCAGGGGGCTCCTACAATGAGCAGTTCTTC
V: TRBV11-2
size: .
J: TRBJ2-1
D: TRBD1

CDR3: CASSPPGTSNTGELFF
DNA: TGCGCCAGCAGCCCCCCCGGGACTAGTAACACCGGGGAGCTGTTTTTT
V: TRBV5-1
size: .
J: TRBJ2-2
D: TRBD2

CDR3: CASSLGKREGQETQYF
DNA: TGTGCCAGCAGCTTAGGTAAACGGGAGGGCCAAGAGACCCAGTACTTC
V: TRBV7-2
size: .
J: TRBJ2-5
D: TRBD2

CDR3: CATSREETQYF
DNA: TGTGCCACCAGCAGAGAGGAGACCCAGTACTTC
V: TRBV15
size: .
J: TRBJ2-5
D: .

CDR3: CASTVGGWTSAYEQYF
DNA: TGTGCCAGCACCGTAGGGGGATGGACTAGCGCCTACGAGCAGTACTTC
V: TRBV7-9
size: .
J: TRBJ2-7
D: TRBD2

CDR3: CASTLVRWGTTSYEQYF
DNA: TGTGCCAGCACCCTAGTGAGATGGGGGACCACCTCCTACGAGCAGTACTTC
V: TRBV28
size: .
J: TRBJ2-7
D: .

CDR3: CSASGETQYF
DNA: TGCAGTGCTAGCGGTGAGACCCAGTACTTC
V: TRBV20-1
size: .
J: TRBJ2-5
D: .

CDR3: CASGPTGVSNQPQHF
DNA: TGTGCTAGTGGACCGACAGGGGTTAGCAATCAGCCCCAGCATTTT
V: TRBV12-5
size: .
J: TRBJ1-5
D: TRBD1

CDR3: CASSSKGTVNEKLFF
DNA: TGTGCCAGCAGCTCGAAAGGGACAGTGAATGAAAAACTGTTTTTT
V: TRBV7-9
size: .
J: TRBJ1-4
D: TRBD1

CDR3: CASIPGAYTEAFF
DNA: TGTGCCAGCATCCCGGGGGCGTACACTGAAGCTTTCTTT
V: TRBV28
size: .
J: TRBJ1-1
D: .

CDR3: CASSGTGGLRLYTEAFF
DNA: TGCGCCAGCAGCGGTACAGGGGGCCTACGGCTTTACACTGAAGCTTTCTTT
V: TRBV4-1
size: .
J: TRBJ1-1
D: TRBD1